This record concerns one T cell receptor beta chain sequence. At one end the junction does not follow the germline gene, possibly because of a read error. This sample was taken from a study of Graves' ophthalmopathy and Graves' hyperthyroidism. Per the germline V gene, CDR1 is SGHAT and CDR2 is FQNNGV. The CDR3 runs to 17 residues. Amplified TCR beta CDR3 regions were obtained using RNA transcripts as template. First-round RT-PCR relied on HTBI primers, and a second-round multiplex PCR came next. Using its own MiXCR run on the multiplex PCR reads, TCRdb lists one record per CDR3 protein. The sample carries some 380,000 distinct CDR3 sequences, approximately 15% recorded once. None of the included patients had other autoimmune diseases, uncontrolled infections, pregnancy or lactation, as these led to exclusion. Diagnosis was based on clinical symptoms, serum thyroxine, TRAb, thyroid ultrasound and orbital computed tomography. An approximately 10 ml volume of fresh peripheral blood provided the PBMCs.

The chain uses TRBV11-2 and TRBJ2-2, with 10 bases aligning to TRBD2. The source is a woman under 30 with stable Graves' hyperthyroidism. The sequenced sample was peripheral blood. CDR3 amino acids: CVSSLLRAGGQDGELFF. Written as DNA, the CDR3 is TGTGTCAGCAGCTTATTGCGAGCGGGGGGGCAGGACGGGGAGCTGTTTTTT.